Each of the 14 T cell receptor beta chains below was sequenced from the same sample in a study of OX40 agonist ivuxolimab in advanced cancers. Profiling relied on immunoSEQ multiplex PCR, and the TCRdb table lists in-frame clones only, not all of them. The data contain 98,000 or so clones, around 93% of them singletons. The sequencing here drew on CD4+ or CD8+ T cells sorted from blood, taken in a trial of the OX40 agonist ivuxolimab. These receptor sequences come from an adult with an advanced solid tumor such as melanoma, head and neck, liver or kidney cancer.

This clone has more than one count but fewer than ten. The CDR3 reads CASSGQGEGYTF. The CDR3 DNA reads TGCGCCAGCAGTGGACAGGGCGAAGGCTACACCTTC. V is TRBV10-2 and J is TRBJ1-2; TRBD1 matches at 7 bases. With 4 bases clipped from V and 8 bases from J, the junction kept 4 bases outside the gene matches. CDR1 and CDR2 (germline): WSHSY, SAAADI. The CDR3 consists of 12 residues.

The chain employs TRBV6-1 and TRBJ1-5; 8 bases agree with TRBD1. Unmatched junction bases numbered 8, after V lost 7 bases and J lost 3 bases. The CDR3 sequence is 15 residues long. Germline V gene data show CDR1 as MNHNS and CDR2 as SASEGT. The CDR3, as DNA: TGTGCCAGCACACGTACAGGGGGTAACAATCAGCCCCAGCATTTT. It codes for CASTRTGGNNQPQHF.

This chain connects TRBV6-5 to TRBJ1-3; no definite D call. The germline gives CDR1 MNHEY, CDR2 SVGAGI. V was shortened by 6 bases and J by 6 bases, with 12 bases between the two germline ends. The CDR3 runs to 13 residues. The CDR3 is CASRGPPSNTIYF. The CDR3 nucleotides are TGTGCCAGCAGAGGCCCCCCGTCAAACACCATATATTTT.

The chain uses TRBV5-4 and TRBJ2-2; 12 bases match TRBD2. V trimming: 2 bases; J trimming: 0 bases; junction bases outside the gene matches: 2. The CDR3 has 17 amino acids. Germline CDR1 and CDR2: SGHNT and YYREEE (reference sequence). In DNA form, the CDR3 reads TGTGCCAGCAGCTTCTCTAGCGGGGGGGCGAACACCGGGGAGCTGTTTTTT. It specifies CASSFSSGGANTGELFF.

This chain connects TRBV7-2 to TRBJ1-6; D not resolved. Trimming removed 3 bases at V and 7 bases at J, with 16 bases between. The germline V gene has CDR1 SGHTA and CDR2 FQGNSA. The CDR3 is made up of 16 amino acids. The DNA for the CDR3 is TGTGCCAGCAGCTTTCCGGGGTTAGGTCAAAATTCACCCCTCCACTTT. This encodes CASSFPGLGQNSPLHF.

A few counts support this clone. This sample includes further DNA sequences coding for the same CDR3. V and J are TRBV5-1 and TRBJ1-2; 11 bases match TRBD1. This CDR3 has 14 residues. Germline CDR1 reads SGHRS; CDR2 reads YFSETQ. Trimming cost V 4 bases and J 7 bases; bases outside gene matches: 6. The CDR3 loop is CASSLAGTGGGYTF. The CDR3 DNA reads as TGCGCCAGCAGCCTGGCCGGGACAGGGGGTGGCTACACCTTC. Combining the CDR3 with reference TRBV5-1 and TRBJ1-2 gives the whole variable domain KAGVTQTPRYLIKTRGQQVTLSCSPISGHRSVSWYQQTPGQGLQFLFEYFSETQRNKGNFPGRFSGRQFSNSRSEMNVSTLELGDSALYLCASSLAGTGGGYTFGSGTRLTVV.

The CDR3 protein is CASRQGNQPQHF. CDR3 bases: TGTGCCAGCCGACAGGGCAATCAGCCCCAGCATTTT. V usage is TRBV6-5 and J usage is TRBJ1-5; D perhaps matches TRBD1 (6 bases). Trimming cost V 8 bases and J 2 bases, with 7 bases left between them. This CDR3 comprises 12 residues. Germline V CDR1 and CDR2: MNHEY, SVGAGI.

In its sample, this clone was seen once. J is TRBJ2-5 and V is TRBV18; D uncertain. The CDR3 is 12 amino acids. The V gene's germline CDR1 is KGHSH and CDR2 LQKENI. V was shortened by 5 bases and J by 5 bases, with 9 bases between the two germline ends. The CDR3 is CASSNDGETQYF. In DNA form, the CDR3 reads TGTGCCAGCTCAAACGACGGGGAGACCCAGTACTTC.

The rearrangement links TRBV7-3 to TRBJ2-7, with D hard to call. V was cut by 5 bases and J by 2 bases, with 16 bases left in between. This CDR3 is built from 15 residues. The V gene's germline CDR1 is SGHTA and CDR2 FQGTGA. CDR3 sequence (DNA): TGTGCCAGCAGCCCGAGTGGGGATACAGCCTACGAGCAGTACTTC. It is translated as CASSPSGDTAYEQYF.

CDR3 DNA: TGTGCCAGCAGCTTAGCATACACCGGGGAGCTGTTTTTT. As protein: CASSLAYTGELFF. The V gene is TRBV11-3, the J gene TRBJ2-2; D is ambiguous. CDR1 is SGHNT and CDR2 is YENEEA in the germline V gene. V dropped 1 base and J dropped 3 bases, with 3 bases sitting between them. This CDR3 region has 13 residues.

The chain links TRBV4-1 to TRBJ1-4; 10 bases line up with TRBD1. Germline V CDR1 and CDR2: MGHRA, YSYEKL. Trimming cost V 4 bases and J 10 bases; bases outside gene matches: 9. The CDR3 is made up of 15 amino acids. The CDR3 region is CASSLDRGRLLKLFF. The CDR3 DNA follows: TGCGCCAGCAGCCTCGACAGGGGGCGATTATTAAAACTGTTTTTT.

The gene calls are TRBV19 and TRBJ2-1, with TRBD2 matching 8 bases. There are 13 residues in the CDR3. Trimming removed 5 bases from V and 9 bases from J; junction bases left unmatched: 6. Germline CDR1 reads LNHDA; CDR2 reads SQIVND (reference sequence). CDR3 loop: CASSPSGSGEQFF. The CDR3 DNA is TGTGCCAGTAGTCCGAGCGGGAGCGGTGAGCAGTTCTTC.

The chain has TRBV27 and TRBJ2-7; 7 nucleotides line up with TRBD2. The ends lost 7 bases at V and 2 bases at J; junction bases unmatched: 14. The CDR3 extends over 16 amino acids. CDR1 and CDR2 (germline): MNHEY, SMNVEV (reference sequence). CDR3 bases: TGTGCCAGCACACTACCAGTCGGGGGGATTCCCTACGAGCAGTACTTC. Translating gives CASTLPVGGIPYEQYF.

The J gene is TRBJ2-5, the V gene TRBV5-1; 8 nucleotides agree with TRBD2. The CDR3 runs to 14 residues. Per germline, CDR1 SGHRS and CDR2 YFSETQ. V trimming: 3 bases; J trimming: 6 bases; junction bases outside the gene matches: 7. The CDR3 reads CASSWGLGAQTQYF. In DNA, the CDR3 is TGCGCCAGCAGCTGGGGACTAGGCGCCCAGACCCAGTACTTC.